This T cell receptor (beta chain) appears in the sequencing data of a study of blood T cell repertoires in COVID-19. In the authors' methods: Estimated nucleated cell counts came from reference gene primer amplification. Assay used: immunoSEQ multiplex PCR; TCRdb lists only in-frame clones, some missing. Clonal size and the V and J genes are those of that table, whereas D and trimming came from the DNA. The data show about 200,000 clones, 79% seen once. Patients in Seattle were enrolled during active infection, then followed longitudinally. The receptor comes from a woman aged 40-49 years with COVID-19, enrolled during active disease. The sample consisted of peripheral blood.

The CDR3 DNA reads as TGTGCCAGCAGGTTACCGGGACAGAATTCACCCCTCCACTTT. This sequence encodes CASRLPGQNSPLHF. V is TRBV3-1 (or the pseudogene TRBV3-2) and J is TRBJ1-6, with 7 bases fitting TRBD1. Germline CDR1 reads LGHDT; CDR2 reads YNNKEL (reference sequence). V gave up 6 bases and J gave up 7 bases; unmatched junction bases: 6. CDR3 size: 14 residues.